The source of this TCR beta chain is a study of shared clonotypes between healthy human individuals. This clone occurred a few times. Genomic DNA of every subset was divided equally among multiple immunoSEQ plates. Clones were sequenced by immunoSEQ multiplex PCR, and TCRdb holds only the in-frame ones, with some missing. The sample consists of millions of clones, 85% to 95% of them appearing once. Per the germline V gene, CDR1 is LNHDA and CDR2 is SQIVND (reference sequence). V dropped 3 bases and J dropped 6 bases, with 9 bases sitting between them. The CDR3 runs 13 residues. The sequenced material came from naive CD4+ T cells sorted from blood. The subset: CD45RA+ positively selected. The genes are TRBV19 and TRBJ2-4; D unclear. The clonotype comes from a man aged 18 to 29 in good health. CDR3 nucleotides: TGTGCCAGTAGTATCGGCAACGGAAACATTCAGTACTTC. Its protein product is CASSIGNGNIQYF.